The clone carrying this T cell receptor beta chain was picked up a small number of times. Its antigen remains unknown. This record belongs to a study of response to subunit inactivated influenza vaccine. General study results and limits: The authors suggested that every seasonal influenza vaccination recruits few new T cells.

TCRdb re-analysed the RT-PCR reads in MiXCR, keeping a single row per CDR3 protein. Of over 450,000 distinct CDR3 sequences in the sample, under 15% were seen once. Per the germline V gene, CDR1 is MGHRA and CDR2 is YSYEKL. V gave up 1 base and J gave up 4 bases; unmatched junction bases: 9. The CDR3 loop spans 16 amino acids. The sample was PBMCs from blood, taken 45 days after vaccination. The origin of this receptor is a man aged 45-65 years who received an inactivated influenza vaccine. The V call is TRBV4-1, the J call TRBJ2-7, with 8 nucleotides matching TRBD1. DNA of the CDR3: TGCGCCAGCAGCCAAGGCCCGACAGGGGATCTTTACGAGCAGTACTTC. This gives the protein CASSQGPTGDLYEQYF.